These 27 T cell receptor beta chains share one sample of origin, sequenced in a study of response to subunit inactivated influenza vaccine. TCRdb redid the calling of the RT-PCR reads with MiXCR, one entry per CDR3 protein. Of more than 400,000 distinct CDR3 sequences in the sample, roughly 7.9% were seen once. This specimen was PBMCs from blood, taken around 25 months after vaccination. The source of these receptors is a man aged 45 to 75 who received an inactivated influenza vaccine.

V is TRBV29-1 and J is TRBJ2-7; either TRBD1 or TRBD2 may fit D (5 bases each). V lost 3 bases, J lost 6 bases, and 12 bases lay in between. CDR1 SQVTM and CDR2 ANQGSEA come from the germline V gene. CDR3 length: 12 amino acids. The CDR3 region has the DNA TGCAGCGTTGAGGCAGGGAGAGGCGAGCAGTACTTC. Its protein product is CSVEAGRGEQYF.

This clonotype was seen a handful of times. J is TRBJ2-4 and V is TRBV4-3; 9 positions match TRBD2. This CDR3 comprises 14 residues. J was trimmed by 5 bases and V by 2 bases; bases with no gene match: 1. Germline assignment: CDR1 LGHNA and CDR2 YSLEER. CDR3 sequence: CASSQRLAENIQYF. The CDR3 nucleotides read TGCGCCAGCAGCCAACGACTAGCGGAAAACATTCAGTACTTC.

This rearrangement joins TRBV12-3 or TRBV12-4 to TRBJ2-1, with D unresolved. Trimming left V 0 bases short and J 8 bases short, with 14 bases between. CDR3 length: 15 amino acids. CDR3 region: CASSLAPGPYYEQFF. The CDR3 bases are TGTGCCAGCAGTTTAGCCCCGGGCCCTTACTATGAGCAGTTCTTC.

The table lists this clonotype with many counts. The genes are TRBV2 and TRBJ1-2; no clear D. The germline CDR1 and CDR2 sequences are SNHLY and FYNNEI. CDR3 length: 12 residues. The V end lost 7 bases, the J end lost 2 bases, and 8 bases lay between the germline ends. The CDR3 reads CASTLTNYGYTF. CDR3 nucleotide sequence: TGTGCCAGCACTCTTACGAACTATGGCTACACCTTC.

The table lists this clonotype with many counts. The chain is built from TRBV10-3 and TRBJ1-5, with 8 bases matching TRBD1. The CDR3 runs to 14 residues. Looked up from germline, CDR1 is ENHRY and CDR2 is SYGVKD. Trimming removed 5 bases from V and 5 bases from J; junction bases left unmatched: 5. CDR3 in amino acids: CAISSSQGDQPQHF. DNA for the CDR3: TGTGCCATCAGTTCTTCACAGGGGGATCAGCCCCAGCATTTT.

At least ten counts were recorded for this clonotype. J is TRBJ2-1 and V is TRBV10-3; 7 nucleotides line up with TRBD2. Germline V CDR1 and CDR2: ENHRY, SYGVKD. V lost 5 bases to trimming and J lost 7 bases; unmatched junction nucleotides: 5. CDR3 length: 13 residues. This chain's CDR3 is CAISRTRENEQFF. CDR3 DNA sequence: TGTGCCATCAGTAGGACTAGGGAGAATGAGCAGTTCTTC.

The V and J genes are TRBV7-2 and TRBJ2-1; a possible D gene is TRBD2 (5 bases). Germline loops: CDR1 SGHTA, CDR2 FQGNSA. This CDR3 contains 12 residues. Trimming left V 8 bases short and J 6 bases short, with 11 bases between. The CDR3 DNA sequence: TGTGCCAGCGCCCGGCGGGCCAATGAGCAGTTCTTC. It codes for CASARRANEQFF.

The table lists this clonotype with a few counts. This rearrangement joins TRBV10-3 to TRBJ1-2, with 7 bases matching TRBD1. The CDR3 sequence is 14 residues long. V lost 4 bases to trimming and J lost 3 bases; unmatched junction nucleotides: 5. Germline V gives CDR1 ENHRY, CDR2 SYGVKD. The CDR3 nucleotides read TGTGCCATCAGTGTGGAGGGGGCGGACTATGGCTACACCTTC. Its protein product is CAISVEGADYGYTF.

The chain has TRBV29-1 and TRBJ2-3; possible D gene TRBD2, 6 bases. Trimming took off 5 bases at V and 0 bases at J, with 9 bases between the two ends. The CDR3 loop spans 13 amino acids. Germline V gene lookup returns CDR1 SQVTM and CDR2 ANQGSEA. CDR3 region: CSVRGASTDTQYF. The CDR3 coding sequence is TGCAGCGTTCGCGGGGCTAGCACAGATACGCAGTATTTT.

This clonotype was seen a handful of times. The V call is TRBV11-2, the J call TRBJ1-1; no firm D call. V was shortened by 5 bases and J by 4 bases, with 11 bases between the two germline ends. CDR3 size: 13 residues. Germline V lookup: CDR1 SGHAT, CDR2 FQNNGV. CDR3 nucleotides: TGTGCCAGCAGCCCACCTAGCGGCACTGAAGCTTTCTTT. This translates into CASSPPSGTEAFF.

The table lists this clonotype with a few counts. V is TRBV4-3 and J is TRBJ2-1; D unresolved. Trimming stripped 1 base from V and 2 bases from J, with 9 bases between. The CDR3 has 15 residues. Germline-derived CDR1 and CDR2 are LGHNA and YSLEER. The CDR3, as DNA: TGCGCCAGCAGCCAAGGCAGGAGTACCTACAATGAGCAGTTCTTC. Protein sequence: CASSQGRSTYNEQFF.

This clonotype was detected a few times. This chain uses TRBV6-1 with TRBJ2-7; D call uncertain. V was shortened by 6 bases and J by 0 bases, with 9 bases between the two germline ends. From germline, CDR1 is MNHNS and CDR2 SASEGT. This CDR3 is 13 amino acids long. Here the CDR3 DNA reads TGTGCCAGCAGCCCCGACCTCTCCTACGAGCAGTACTTC. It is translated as CASSPDLSYEQYF.

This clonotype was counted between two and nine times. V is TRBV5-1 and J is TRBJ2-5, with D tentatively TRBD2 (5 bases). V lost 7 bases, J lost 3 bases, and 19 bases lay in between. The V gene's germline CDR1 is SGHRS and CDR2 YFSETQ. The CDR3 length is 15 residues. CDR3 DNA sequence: TGCGCCAGCTCCCTGGTGGCTGACGGGGAAGAGACCCAGTACTTC. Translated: CASSLVADGEETQYF.

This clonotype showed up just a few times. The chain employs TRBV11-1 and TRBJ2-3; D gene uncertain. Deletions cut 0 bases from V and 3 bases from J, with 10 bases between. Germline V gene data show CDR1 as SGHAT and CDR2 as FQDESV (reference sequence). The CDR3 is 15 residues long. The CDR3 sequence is CASSLAEGQTDTQYF. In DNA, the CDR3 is TGTGCCAGCAGCTTAGCGGAAGGCCAGACAGATACGCAGTATTTT.

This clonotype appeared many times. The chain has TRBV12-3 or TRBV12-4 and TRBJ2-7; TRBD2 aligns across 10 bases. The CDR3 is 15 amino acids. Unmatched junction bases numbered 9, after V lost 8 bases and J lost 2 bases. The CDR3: CASQFSSGGAYEQYF. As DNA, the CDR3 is TGTGCCAGCCAGTTTTCCAGCGGGGGGGCCTACGAGCAGTACTTC.

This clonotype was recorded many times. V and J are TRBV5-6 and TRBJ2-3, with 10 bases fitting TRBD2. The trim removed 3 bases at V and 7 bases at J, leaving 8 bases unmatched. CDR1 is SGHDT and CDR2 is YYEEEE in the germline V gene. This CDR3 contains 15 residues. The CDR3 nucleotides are TGTGCCAGCAGCTCCCAGCGGGGGGGAGTAAATACGCAGTATTTT. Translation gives CASSSQRGGVNTQYF. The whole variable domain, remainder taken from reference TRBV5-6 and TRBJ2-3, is DAGVTQSPTHLIKTRGQQVTLRCSPKSGHDTVSWYQQALGQGPQFIFQYYEEEERQRGNFPDRFSGHQFPNYSSELNVNALLLGDSALYLCASSSQRGGVNTQYFGPGTRLTVL.

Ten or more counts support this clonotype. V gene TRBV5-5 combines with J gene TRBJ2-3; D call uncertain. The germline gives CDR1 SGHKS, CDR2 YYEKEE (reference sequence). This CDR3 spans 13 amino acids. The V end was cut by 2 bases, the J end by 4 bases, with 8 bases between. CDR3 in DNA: TGTGCCAGCAGCTTAACATCCCCAGATACGCAGTATTTT. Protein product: CASSLTSPDTQYF.

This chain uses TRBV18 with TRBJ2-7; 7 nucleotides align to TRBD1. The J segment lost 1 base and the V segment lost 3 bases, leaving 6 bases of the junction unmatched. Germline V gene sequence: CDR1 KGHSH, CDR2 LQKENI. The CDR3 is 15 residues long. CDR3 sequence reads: CASSPGQLLSYEQYF. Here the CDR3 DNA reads TGTGCCAGCTCACCGGGACAGCTCCTTTCCTACGAGCAGTACTTC.

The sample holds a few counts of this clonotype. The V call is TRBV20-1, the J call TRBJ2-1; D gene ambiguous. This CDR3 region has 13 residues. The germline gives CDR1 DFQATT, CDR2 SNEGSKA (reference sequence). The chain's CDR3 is CSLGPPGRNEQFF. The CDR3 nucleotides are TGCAGCCTCGGGCCGCCCGGGCGGAATGAGCAGTTCTTC.

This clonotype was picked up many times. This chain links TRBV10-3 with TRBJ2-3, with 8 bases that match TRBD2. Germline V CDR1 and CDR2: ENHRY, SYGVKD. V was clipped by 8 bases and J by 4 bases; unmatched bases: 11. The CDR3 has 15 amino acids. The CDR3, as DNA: TGTGCCATCCGCCAGTGGAGCGGGAGTGCAGATACGCAGTATTTT. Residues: CAIRQWSGSADTQYF.

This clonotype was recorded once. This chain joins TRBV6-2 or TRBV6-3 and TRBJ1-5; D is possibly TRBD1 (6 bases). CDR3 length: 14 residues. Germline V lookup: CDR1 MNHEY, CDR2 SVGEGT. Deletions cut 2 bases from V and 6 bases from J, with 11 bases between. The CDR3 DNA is TGTGCCAGCAGTTACACAGGGCTTGGTCAGCCCCAGCATTTT. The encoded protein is CASSYTGLGQPQHF.

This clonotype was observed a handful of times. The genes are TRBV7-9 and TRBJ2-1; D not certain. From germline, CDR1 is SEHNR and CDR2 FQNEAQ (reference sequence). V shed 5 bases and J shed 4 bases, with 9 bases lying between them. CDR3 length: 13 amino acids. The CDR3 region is CASSHPFYNEQFF. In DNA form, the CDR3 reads TGTGCCAGCAGCCACCCCTTTTACAATGAGCAGTTCTTC.

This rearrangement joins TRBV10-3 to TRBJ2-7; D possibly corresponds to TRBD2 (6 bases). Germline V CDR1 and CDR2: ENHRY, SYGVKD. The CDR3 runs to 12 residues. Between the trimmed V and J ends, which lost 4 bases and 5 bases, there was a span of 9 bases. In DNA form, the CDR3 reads TGTGCCATCAGTGCCGGGAGTCACGAGCAGTACTTC. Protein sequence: CAISAGSHEQYF.

The CDR3 DNA is TGTGCCAGCACCCACTTCGGGGGATTGAACACCGGGGAGCTGTTTTTT. As protein: CASTHFGGLNTGELFF. This chain connects TRBV12-3 or TRBV12-4 to TRBJ2-2; TRBD2 is a possible D gene (6 bases). Trimming took 7 bases from V and 1 from J, leaving 16 bases between them. The CDR3 consists of 16 residues.

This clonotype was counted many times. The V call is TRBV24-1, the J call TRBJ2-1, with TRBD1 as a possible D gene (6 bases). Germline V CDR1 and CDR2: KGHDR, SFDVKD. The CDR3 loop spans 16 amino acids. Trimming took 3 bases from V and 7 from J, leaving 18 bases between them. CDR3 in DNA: TGTGCCACCAGTGATGCCGGGGCAGGGGATGTAAATGAGCAGTTCTTC. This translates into CATSDAGAGDVNEQFF.

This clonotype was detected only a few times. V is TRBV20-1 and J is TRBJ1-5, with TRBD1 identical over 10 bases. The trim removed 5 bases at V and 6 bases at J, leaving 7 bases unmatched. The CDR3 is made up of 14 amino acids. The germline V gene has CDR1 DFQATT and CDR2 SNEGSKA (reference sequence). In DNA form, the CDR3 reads TGCAGTGCTCGACGGGACAGGGGCGGTCAGCCCCAGCATTTT. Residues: CSARRDRGGQPQHF.

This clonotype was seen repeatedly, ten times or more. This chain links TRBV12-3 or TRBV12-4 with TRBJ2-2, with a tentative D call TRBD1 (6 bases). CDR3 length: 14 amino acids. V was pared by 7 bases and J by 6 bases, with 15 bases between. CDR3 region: CASTRDNRPGELFF. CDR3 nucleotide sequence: TGTGCCAGCACCCGGGACAATCGACCCGGGGAGCTGTTTTTT.